Listed here are 16 T cell receptor beta chains from one sample, sequenced in a study of cytomegalovirus exposure and HLA in healthy donors. Use of 60 Vbeta and 13 Jbeta primers characterized the PCR. Generated by immunoSEQ multiplex PCR, the TCRdb table keeps only in-frame clones and is missing some. Among about 91,000 clones listed, about 68% were seen once. Sequencing used PBMCs. Every receptor here comes from a human donor in good health.

This clone was observed a handful of times. The chain joins TRBV10-3 to TRBJ2-1, with TRBD2 matching 10 bases. Germline V gives CDR1 ENHRY, CDR2 SYGVKD. J was trimmed by 5 bases and V by 5 bases; bases with no gene match: 9. This CDR3 has 16 residues. CDR3 region: CAISNKRGGIHNEQFF. The CDR3 bases are TGTGCCATCAGTAACAAGCGGGGGGGGATCCACAATGAGCAGTTCTTC.

V and J are TRBV5-1 and TRBJ1-4, with no clear D. The CDR3 is made up of 15 amino acids. Germline assignment: CDR1 SGHRS and CDR2 YFSETQ. The V end lost 4 bases, the J end lost 0 bases, and 10 bases lay between the germline ends. The CDR3 protein is CASSPGYATNEKLFF. CDR3 nucleotides: TGCGCCAGCAGCCCGGGATACGCAACTAATGAAAAACTGTTTTTT.

This clone was counted a few times. The rearrangement uses TRBV29-1 and TRBJ1-1, with 9 bases aligning to TRBD1. Trimming took 5 bases from V and 5 from J; bases not matched to a gene: 3. Germline assignment: CDR1 SQVTM and CDR2 ANQGSEA. The CDR3 is 12 residues long. Here the CDR3 reads CSVRQGETEAFF. CDR3 nucleotides: TGCAGCGTTCGACAGGGGGAAACTGAAGCTTTCTTT. Filled out from reference TRBV29-1 and TRBJ1-1, the complete variable domain reads SAVISQKPSRDICQRGTSLTIQCQVDSQVTMMFWYRQQPGQSLTLIATANQGSEATYESGFVIDKFPISRPNLTFSTLTVSNMSPEDSSIYLCSVRQGETEAFFGQGTRLTVV.

This clone was seen only a few times. The chain couples TRBV9 to TRBJ2-3, with D uncertain. The CDR3 is made up of 14 amino acids. The V end lost 2 bases, the J end lost 4 bases, and 11 bases lay between the germline ends. Germline loops: CDR1 SGDLS, CDR2 YYNGEE. In DNA form, the CDR3 reads TGTGCCAGCAGCGTGGCCCCCACGTCAGATACGCAGTATTTT. It translates to CASSVAPTSDTQYF.

The chain joins TRBV7-6 to TRBJ2-1; 7 bases agree with TRBD2. This CDR3 region has 18 residues. Germline CDR1 and CDR2: SGHVS and FNYEAQ. The V and J ends lost 4 bases and 0 bases, in that order; junction bases with no gene match: 12. The CDR3, as DNA: TGTGCCAGCAGCTCGCGCGGGGGTGGCCTTAGCTCCTACAATGAGCAGTTCTTC. It yields the protein CASSSRGGGLSSYNEQFF.

The sample holds a few counts of this clone. The V gene is TRBV25-1, the J gene TRBJ1-1; tentative D call: TRBD1 (6 bases). Germline V lookup: CDR1 MGHDK, CDR2 SYGVNS. The V end was cut by 4 bases, the J end by 6 bases, with 18 bases between. The CDR3 consists of 15 residues. The CDR3: CASSGAQGIAAEAFF. The CDR3 nucleotides read TGTGCCAGCAGTGGCGCACAGGGAATTGCCGCTGAAGCTTTCTTT.

The chain recombines TRBV9 with TRBJ2-7, with 8 bases that match TRBD1. Germline V gives CDR1 SGDLS, CDR2 YYNGEE. Germline trimming cut 0 bases from V and 4 bases from J; bases unmatched to any gene: 6. The length of the CDR3 is 15 residues. CDR3 loop: CASSVDYTGGYEQYF. The DNA for the CDR3 is TGTGCCAGCAGCGTAGACTACACAGGGGGGTACGAGCAGTACTTC.

The rearrangement joins TRBV5-8 to TRBJ1-2; D remains ambiguous. The germline V gene encodes CDR1 SGHTS and CDR2 YDEGEE. V was cut by 4 bases and J by 0 bases, with 7 bases left in between. The CDR3 extends over 13 amino acids. In DNA, the CDR3 is TGTGCCAGCAGCCCGACACCTAACTATGGCTACACCTTC. This sequence encodes CASSPTPNYGYTF.

This clone was seen a handful of times. The chain employs TRBV7-9 and TRBJ2-6; D may be TRBD2 (5 bases). Trimming cost V 11 bases and J 0 bases, with 20 bases left between them. The CDR3 totals 17 residues. Germline values: CDR1 SEHNR, CDR2 FQNEAQ (reference sequence). The CDR3 is CAAELYPGNSGANVLTF. The CDR3 DNA reads as TGTGCCGCGGAACTGTATCCGGGAAACTCTGGGGCCAACGTCCTGACTTTC.

The chain combines TRBV2 with TRBJ1-1, with 7 bases fitting TRBD1. The junction had 3 bases not matched to a gene; V was cut back by 4 bases and J by 1 base. The CDR3 has 14 amino acids. The V gene's germline CDR1 is SNHLY and CDR2 FYNNEI. The CDR3 is CASSVQGGNTEAFF. The CDR3 DNA reads as TGTGCCAGCAGTGTGCAGGGGGGGAACACTGAAGCTTTCTTT. The full variable domain, completed using reference TRBV2 and TRBJ1-1, is EPEVTQTPSHQVTQMGQEVILRCVPISNHLYFYWYRQILGQKVEFLVSFYNNEISEKSEIFDDQFSVERPDGSNFTLKIRSTKLEDSAMYFCASSVQGGNTEAFFGQGTRLTVV.

In this sample, this clone turned up once. This chain connects TRBV5-1 to TRBJ1-3; 10 bases line up with TRBD1. V gave up 5 bases and J gave up 0 bases; unmatched junction bases: 14. Germline values: CDR1 SGHRS, CDR2 YFSETQ. The CDR3 runs to 19 residues. DNA of the CDR3: TGCGCCAGCAGTCCTATGCCGGGACAGGGGATACTCTCTGGAAACACCATATATTTT. This encodes CASSPMPGQGILSGNTIYF.

The chain couples TRBV7-3 to TRBJ2-7, with TRBD2 matching 10 bases. With 5 bases clipped from V and 7 bases from J, the junction kept 5 bases outside the gene matches. In germline, CDR1 is SGHTA, CDR2 FQGTGA. The CDR3 runs 13 residues. CDR3 amino acids: CASSPQGLAEQYF. The CDR3 DNA sequence: TGTGCCAGCAGCCCCCAGGGACTAGCGGAGCAGTACTTC.

This clone appeared a few times. The chain combines TRBV5-1 with TRBJ2-5; 7 bases fit TRBD2. The V segment lost 0 bases and the J segment 3 bases; nucleotides outside the gene matches: 8. The CDR3 contains 16 residues. CDR1 is SGHRS and CDR2 is YFSETQ in the germline V gene. This CDR3 is CASSLGVRAGEETQYF. DNA of the CDR3: TGCGCCAGCAGCTTGGGGGTCCGGGCGGGGGAAGAGACCCAGTACTTC.

The chain couples TRBV18 to TRBJ2-3; perhaps TRBD1 as D (6 bases). The germline CDR1 and CDR2 sequences are KGHSH and LQKENI. CDR3 length equals 15 residues. Trimming pared 8 bases from V and 1 base from J, leaving 16 bases between. The CDR3 loop reads CASLTRTDGTDTQYF. The DNA of the CDR3 is TGTGCCAGCCTCACCCGGACAGACGGCACAGATACGCAGTATTTT.

V is TRBV11-3 and J is TRBJ2-7, with TRBD1 matching over 9 bases. V trimming: 5 bases; J trimming: 5 bases; junction bases outside the gene matches: 7. The CDR3 consists of 14 residues. In germline, CDR1 is SGHNT, CDR2 YENEEA. CDR3 DNA sequence: TGTGCCAGCAGCCGACGGGACAGGGTACACGAGCAGTACTTC. Encoded protein: CASSRRDRVHEQYF.

In DNA form, the CDR3 reads TGTGCCAGCAGTGACCACTACGAGCAGTACTTC. It translates to CASSDHYEQYF. The chain carries TRBV6-1 and TRBJ2-5; D not resolved. Gene TRBJ2-7 matches the end of the DNA better, so the J call may be wrong. The CDR3 totals 11 residues. Germline assignment: CDR1 MNHNS and CDR2 SASEGT.